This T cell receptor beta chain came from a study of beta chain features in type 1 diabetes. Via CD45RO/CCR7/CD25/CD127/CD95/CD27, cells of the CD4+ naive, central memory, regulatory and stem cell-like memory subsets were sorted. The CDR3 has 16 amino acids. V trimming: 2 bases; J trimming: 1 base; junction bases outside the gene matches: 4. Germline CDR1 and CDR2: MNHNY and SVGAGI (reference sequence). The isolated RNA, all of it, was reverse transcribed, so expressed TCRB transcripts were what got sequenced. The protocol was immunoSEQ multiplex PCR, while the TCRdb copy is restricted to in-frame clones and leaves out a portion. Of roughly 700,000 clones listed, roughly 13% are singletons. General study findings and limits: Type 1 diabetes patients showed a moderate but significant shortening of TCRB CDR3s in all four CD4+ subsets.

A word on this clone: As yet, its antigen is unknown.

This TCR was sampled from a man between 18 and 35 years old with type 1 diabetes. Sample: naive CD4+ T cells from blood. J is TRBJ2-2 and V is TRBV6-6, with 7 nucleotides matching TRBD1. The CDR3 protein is CASSYDRTGNTGELFF. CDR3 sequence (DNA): TGTGCCAGCAGTTACGATAGGACAGGGAACACCGGGGAGCTGTTTTTT.